This T cell receptor beta chain was sequenced for a study of T cell changes during pregnancy in multiple sclerosis (dated by TCRdb to 2018 to 2020). About the full investigation: The study looked at changes in the T cell repertoire across pregnancy in women with multiple sclerosis.

As for this clone: Its antigen is currently not known. No clone much larger than this one lies a single base away; base qualities are absent.

Library generation was performed with the immunoSEQ multiplex PCR assay. The clones in this table, taken by TCRdb from immuneACCESS, are in-frame only. Not every clone is retained; where verified, under half of the shortfall comes from an unresolved V gene, and the cause of the rest is unknown. Counted in this sample were approximately 90,000 clones; 94% of them appeared once. The ten largest make up roughly 0.81% of the sample. The CDR3 covers 16 residues, taking in both the cysteine and the phenylalanine. Only the CDR3 portion is preserved as DNA: 48 bases, with reading frame beginning at the first base. CDR1 and CDR2 are drawn from the germline V gene: MDHEN, SYDVKM. V loses 8 bases at its end and J loses 2 bases; junction bases beyond the gene matches: 11.

The receptor comes from a female donor with multiple sclerosis, enrolled in a pregnancy study. The sample was peripheral blood, taken in the third trimester of pregnancy. The chain is encoded by TRBV28 joined to TRBJ2-2, with 7 bases in between that match TRBD1. Read as DNA, the sequence is TGTGCCAGCCACGGCACGACAGGGTTAAACACCGGGGAGCTGTTTTTT. This gives the protein CASHGTTGLNTGELFF. Where the CDR3 stops, the reference TRBV28 and TRBJ2-2 genes take over; the full variable domain is DVKVTQSSRYLVKRTGEKVFLECVQDMDHENMFWYRQDPGLGLRLIYFSYDVKMKEKGDIPEGYSVSREKKERFSLILESASTNQTSMYLCASHGTTGLNTGELFFGEGSRLTVL.